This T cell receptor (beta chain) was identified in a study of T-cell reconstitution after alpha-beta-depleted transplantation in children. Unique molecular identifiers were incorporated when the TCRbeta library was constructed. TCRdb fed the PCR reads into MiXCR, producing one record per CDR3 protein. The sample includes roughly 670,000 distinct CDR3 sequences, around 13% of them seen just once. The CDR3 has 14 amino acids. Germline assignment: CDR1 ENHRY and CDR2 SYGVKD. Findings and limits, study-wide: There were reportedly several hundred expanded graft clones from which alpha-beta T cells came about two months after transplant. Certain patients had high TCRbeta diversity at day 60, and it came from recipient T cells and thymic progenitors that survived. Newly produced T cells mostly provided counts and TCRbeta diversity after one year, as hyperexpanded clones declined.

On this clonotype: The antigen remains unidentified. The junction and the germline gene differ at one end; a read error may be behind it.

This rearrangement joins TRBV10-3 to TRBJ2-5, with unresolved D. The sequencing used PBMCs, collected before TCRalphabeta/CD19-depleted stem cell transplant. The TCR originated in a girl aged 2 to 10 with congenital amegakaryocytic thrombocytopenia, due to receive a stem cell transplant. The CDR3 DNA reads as TGTGCCATCAGTGAGGGCCTGACCCAAGAGACCCGGTACTTC. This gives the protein CAISEGLTQETRYF.